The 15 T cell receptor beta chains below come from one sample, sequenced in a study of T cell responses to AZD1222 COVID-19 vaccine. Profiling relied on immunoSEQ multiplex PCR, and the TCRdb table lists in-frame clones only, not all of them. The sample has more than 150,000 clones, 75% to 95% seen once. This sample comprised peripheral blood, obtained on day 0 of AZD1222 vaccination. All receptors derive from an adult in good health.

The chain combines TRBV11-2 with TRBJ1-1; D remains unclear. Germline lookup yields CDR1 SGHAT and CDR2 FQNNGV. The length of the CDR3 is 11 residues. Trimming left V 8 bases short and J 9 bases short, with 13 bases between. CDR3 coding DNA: TGTGCCAGCTCCTTCCCCAGTAAAGCTTTCTTT. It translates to CASSFPSKAFF.

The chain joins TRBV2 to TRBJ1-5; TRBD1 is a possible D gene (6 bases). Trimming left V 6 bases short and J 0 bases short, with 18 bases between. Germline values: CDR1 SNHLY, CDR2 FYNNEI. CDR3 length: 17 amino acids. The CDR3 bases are TGTGCCAGCAGCTATACCGGGACACGTTATAGCAATCAGCCCCAGCATTTT. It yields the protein CASSYTGTRYSNQPQHF.

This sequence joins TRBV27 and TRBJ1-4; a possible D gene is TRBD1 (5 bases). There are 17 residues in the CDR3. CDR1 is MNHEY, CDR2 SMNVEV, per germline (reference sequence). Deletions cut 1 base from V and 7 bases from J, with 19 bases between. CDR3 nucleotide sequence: TGTGCCAGCAGTTTATTCCGGGGCCCCTCAACTGGTGAAAAACTGTTTTTT. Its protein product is CASSLFRGPSTGEKLFF.

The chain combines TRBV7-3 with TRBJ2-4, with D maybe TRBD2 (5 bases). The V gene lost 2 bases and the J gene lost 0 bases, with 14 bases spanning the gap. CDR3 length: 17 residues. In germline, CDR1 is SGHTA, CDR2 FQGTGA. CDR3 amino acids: CASSLSSDGVAKNIQYF. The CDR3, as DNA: TGTGCCAGCAGCTTATCATCGGACGGGGTAGCCAAAAACATTCAGTACTTC.

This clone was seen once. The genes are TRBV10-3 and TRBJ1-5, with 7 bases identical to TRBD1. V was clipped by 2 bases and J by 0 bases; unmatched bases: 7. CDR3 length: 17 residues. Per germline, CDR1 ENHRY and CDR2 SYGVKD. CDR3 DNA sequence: TGTGCCATCAGTGAGGGCCAGGGGGGCTATAGCAATCAGCCCCAGCATTTT. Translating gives CAISEGQGGYSNQPQHF.

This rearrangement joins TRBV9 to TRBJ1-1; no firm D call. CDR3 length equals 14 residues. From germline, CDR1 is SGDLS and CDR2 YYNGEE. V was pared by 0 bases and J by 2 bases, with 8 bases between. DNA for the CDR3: TGTGCCAGCAGCGTAGATGGAGTAAACACTGAAGCTTTCTTT. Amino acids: CASSVDGVNTEAFF.

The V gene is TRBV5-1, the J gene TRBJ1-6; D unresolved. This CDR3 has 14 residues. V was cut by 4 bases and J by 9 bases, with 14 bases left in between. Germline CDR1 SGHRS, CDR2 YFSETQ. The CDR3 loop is CASSKGPTGSPLHF. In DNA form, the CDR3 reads TGCGCCAGCAGCAAGGGCCCAACCGGTTCACCCCTCCACTTT.

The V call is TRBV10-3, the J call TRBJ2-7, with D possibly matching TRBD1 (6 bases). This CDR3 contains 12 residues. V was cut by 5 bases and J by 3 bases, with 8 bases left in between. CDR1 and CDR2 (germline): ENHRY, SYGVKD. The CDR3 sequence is CAISPQGYEQYF. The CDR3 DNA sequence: TGTGCCATCAGTCCACAGGGCTACGAGCAGTACTTC.

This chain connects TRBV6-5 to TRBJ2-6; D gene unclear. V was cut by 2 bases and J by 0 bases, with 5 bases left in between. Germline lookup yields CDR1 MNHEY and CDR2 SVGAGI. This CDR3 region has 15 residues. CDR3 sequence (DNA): TGTGCCAGCAGTTACGCCAACTCTGGGGCCAACGTCCTGACTTTC. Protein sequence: CASSYANSGANVLTF.

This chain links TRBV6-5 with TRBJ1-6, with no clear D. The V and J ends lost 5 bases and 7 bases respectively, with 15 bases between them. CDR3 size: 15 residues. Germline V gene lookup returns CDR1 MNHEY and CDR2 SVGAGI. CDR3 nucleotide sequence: TGTGCCAGCAGTCACCAGGAGGACTGGAATTCACCCCTCCACTTT. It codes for CASSHQEDWNSPLHF.

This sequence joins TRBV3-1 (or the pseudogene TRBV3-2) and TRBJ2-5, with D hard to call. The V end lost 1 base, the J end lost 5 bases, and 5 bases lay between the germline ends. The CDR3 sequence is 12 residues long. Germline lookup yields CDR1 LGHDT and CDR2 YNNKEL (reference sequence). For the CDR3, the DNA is TGTGCCAGCAGCCAAGTCCATGAGACCCAGTACTTC. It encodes CASSQVHETQYF.

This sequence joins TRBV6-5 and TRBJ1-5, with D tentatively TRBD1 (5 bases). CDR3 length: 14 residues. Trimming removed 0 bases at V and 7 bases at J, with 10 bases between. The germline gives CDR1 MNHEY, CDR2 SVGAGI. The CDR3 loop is CASSYSGARQPQHF. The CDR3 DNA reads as TGTGCCAGCAGTTACTCAGGGGCAAGACAGCCCCAGCATTTT.

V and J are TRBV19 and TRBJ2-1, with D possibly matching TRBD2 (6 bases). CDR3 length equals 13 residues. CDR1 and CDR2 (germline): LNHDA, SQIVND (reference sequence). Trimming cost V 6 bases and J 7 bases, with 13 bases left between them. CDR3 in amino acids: CASRGTAGNEQFF. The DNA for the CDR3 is TGTGCCAGTAGGGGGACGGCGGGAAATGAGCAGTTCTTC. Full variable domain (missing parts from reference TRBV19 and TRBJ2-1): DGGITQSPKYLFRKEGQNVTLSCEQNLNHDAMYWYRQDPGQGLRLIYYSQIVNDFQKGDIAEGYSVSREKKESFPLTVTSAQKNPTAFYLCASRGTAGNEQFFGPGTRLTVL.

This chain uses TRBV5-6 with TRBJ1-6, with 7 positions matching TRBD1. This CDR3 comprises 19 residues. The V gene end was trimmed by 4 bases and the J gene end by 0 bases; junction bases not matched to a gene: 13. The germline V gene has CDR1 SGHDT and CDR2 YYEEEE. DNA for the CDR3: TGTGCCAGCAGCACGGACCGACAGGGTGGGAGCTCCTATAATTCACCCCTCCACTTT. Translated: CASSTDRQGGSSYNSPLHF.

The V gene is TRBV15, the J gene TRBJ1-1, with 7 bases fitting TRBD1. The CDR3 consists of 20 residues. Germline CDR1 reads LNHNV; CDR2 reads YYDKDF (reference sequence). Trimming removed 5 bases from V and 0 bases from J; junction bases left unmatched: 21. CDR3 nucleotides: TGTGCCACCAGCCTCACCCCGGCAGGGGGGGGCGTGGGGTTGAACACTGAAGCTTTCTTT. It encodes CATSLTPAGGGVGLNTEAFF.